This TCR beta chain was retrieved from a study of CD8 T cells in Susac syndrome. Across the whole study: Patients with Susac syndrome who were sequenced included roughly 6 with active disease and eight in remission.

V lost 3 bases and J 3 bases, leaving 26 bases between the germline ends. CDR1 is SEHNR and CDR2 is FQNEAQ in the germline V gene (reference sequence). The CDR3 is 19 residues long. An amount of RNA that ranged from roughly 0.45 to 1 ug was reverse transcribed with random hexamers. It was immunoSEQ multiplex PCR that amplified TCR beta CDR3 across 54 Vbeta and 13 Jbeta. TCRdb analysed the immunoSEQ multiplex PCR reads with MiXCR anew, one entry per CDR3 protein. The repertoire has 240,000 or so distinct CDR3 sequences, 90% to 96% of them found once; the top ten carry about 0.094%. V is TRBV7-9 and J is TRBJ1-1, with D possibly being TRBD1 (5 bases). This sequence originates from a human donor with Susac syndrome. The specimen was CD4+ T cells from PBMCs. CDR3 amino acids: CASSFDLFLGPSGDTEAFF. As DNA, the CDR3 is TGTGCCAGCAGCTTTGATCTGTTCCTCGGGCCCTCGGGGGACACTGAAGCTTTCTTT.